These 26 T cell receptor beta chains share one sample of origin, sequenced in a study of a mutant IDH1 vaccine in newly diagnosed glioma. Time point noted: week 11, during vaccination. Vaccinated patients received 300 ug of mutant IDH1 20-mer peptide per dose, with topical imiquimod. TCRdb's table, derived via immunoSEQ multiplex PCR, lists solely in-frame clones and lacks some. The profile shows 110,000 or so clones, 75% to 90% of them singletons. Their specific antigens are unknown. The sample was PBMCs, taken from a glioma patient whose treatment included an IDH1 peptide vaccine. These receptors were obtained from a woman aged 50 to 65 with glioma.

The chain combines TRBV7-2 with TRBJ1-1, with D uncertain. Germline V gene lookup returns CDR1 SGHTA and CDR2 FQGNSA. The CDR3 is 10 amino acids. Between the trimmed V and J ends, which lost 3 bases and 9 bases, there was a span of 5 bases. CDR3 protein: CASSFGQAFF. In DNA form, the CDR3 reads TGTGCCAGCAGCTTTGGACAAGCTTTCTTT.

The V gene is TRBV19, the J gene TRBJ2-3, with D perhaps matching TRBD1 (6 bases). CDR3 size: 15 residues. Between the trimmed V and J ends, which lost 3 bases and 0 bases, there was a span of 10 bases. Germline V lookup: CDR1 LNHDA, CDR2 SQIVND (reference sequence). CDR3 DNA: TGTGCCAGTAGTATTGGACAGCGGAGCACAGATACGCAGTATTTT. This sequence encodes CASSIGQRSTDTQYF.

The gene calls are TRBV18 and TRBJ1-5; D not resolved. Germline CDR1 and CDR2: KGHSH and LQKENI. The CDR3 loop spans 12 amino acids. The ends were cut back, 0 bases at V and 7 bases at J, with 4 bases in the middle. CDR3 residues: CASSPPGQPQHF. Written as DNA, the CDR3 is TGTGCCAGCTCACCACCAGGGCAGCCCCAGCATTTT. Full variable domain (missing parts from reference TRBV18 and TRBJ1-5): NAGVMQNPRHLVRRRGQEARLRCSPMKGHSHVYWYRQLPEEGLKFMVYLQKENIIDESGMPKERFSAEFPKEGPSILRIQQVVRGDSAAYFCASSPPGQPQHFGDGTRLSIL.

The chain couples TRBV5-1 to TRBJ2-7; 8 bases are shared with TRBD2. CDR3 length: 14 amino acids. The germline gives CDR1 SGHRS, CDR2 YFSETQ. The V segment lost 4 bases and the J segment 5 bases; nucleotides outside the gene matches: 8. The CDR3: CASSGGLGVDEQYF. As DNA, the CDR3 is TGCGCCAGCAGCGGGGGACTAGGAGTGGACGAGCAGTACTTC.

CDR3: CASSPSPGQASEGYTF. In DNA, the CDR3 is TGTGCCAGCAGCCCATCCCCGGGACAGGCCTCGGAGGGCTACACCTTC. The chain is built from TRBV11-2 and TRBJ1-2; TRBD1 agrees at 8 bases. The J segment lost 8 bases and the V segment lost 5 bases, leaving 16 bases of the junction unmatched. The CDR3 contains 16 residues. CDR1 SGHAT and CDR2 FQNNGV come from the germline V gene.

The chain couples TRBV7-6 to TRBJ2-7; either TRBD1 or TRBD2 may supply D (6 bases each). The V end lost 5 bases, the J end lost 2 bases, and 10 bases lay between the germline ends. Looked up from germline, CDR1 is SGHVS and CDR2 is FNYEAQ. The CDR3 is 13 residues long. Written as DNA, the CDR3 is TGTGCCAGCAGCCAGGGGACTGCCTACGAGCAGTACTTC. The encoded protein is CASSQGTAYEQYF.

V usage is TRBV6-5 and J usage is TRBJ2-7; perhaps TRBD2 as D (6 bases). Trimming took off 7 bases at V and 6 bases at J, with 16 bases between the two ends. CDR3 length: 13 amino acids. Germline CDR1 reads MNHEY; CDR2 reads SVGAGI. For the CDR3, the DNA is TGTGCCAGCACCGGGAGTGGTATTTCCGAGCAGTACTTC. Residues: CASTGSGISEQYF.

CDR3 loop: CASSLEEYGYTF. The CDR3 DNA reads as TGTGCCAGCAGTTTAGAAGAGTATGGCTACACCTTC. This chain connects TRBV28 to TRBJ1-2, with unresolved D. The CDR3 extends over 12 amino acids. Germline CDR1 is MDHEN and CDR2 is SYDVKM. The germline V and J ends were trimmed by 2 bases and 5 bases, with 6 bases remaining between them.

The chain is built from TRBV5-1 and TRBJ2-3, with 13 bases lining up with TRBD2. J was trimmed by 3 bases and V by 3 bases; bases with no gene match: 7. This CDR3 has 17 residues. Germline values: CDR1 SGHRS, CDR2 YFSETQ. CDR3 amino acids: CASSYLKGLAGTDTQYF. The CDR3 nucleotides read TGCGCCAGCAGCTACCTTAAGGGACTAGCGGGAACAGATACGCAGTATTTT.

V gene TRBV27 combines with J gene TRBJ2-7; TRBD1 aligns across 11 bases. V trimming: 2 bases; J trimming: 6 bases; junction bases outside the gene matches: 3. This CDR3 spans 14 amino acids. Germline assignment: CDR1 MNHEY and CDR2 SMNVEV (reference sequence). CDR3 DNA sequence: TGTGCCAGCAGTTTACGGGGACAGGGGGGCGAGCAGTACTTC. Encoded protein: CASSLRGQGGEQYF.

The V call is TRBV6-5, the J call TRBJ1-2, with 7 bases identical to TRBD1. The V gene end was trimmed by 5 bases and the J gene end by 4 bases; junction bases not matched to a gene: 10. The CDR3 contains 15 residues. The germline V gene encodes CDR1 MNHEY and CDR2 SVGAGI. The CDR3 DNA follows: TGTGCCAGCAGTACGGGACAGTGGGGCCTCTATGGCTACACCTTC. Protein sequence: CASSTGQWGLYGYTF.

This chain uses TRBV25-1 with TRBJ2-7; 10 nucleotides match TRBD1. The V and J ends lost 6 bases and 7 bases, in that order; junction bases with no gene match: 9. The CDR3 runs to 14 residues. Germline-derived CDR1 and CDR2 are MGHDK and SYGVNS. CDR3 DNA: TGTGCCAGCAGGATACAGGGGGGACAGGGGGAGCAGTACTTC. Amino acid sequence: CASRIQGGQGEQYF.

The J gene is TRBJ1-4, the V gene TRBV30; TRBD1 aligns across 7 bases. This CDR3 region has 15 residues. Trimming at V came to 5 bases and at J to 8 bases, leaving 14 bases not matched to a gene. The germline V gene encodes CDR1 GTSNPN and CDR2 SVGIG (reference sequence). Here the CDR3 DNA reads TGTGCCTGGTCCGACAGGGTCGGATGGGGGGAAAAACTGTTTTTT. It translates to CAWSDRVGWGEKLFF.

J is TRBJ2-3 and V is TRBV28; 11 bases fit TRBD2. CDR3 length: 17 amino acids. V was clipped by 2 bases and J by 3 bases; unmatched bases: 7. CDR1 MDHEN and CDR2 SYDVKM come from the germline V gene. The chain's CDR3 is CASSLPTSGRRTDTQYF. The CDR3 nucleotides are TGTGCCAGCAGTTTACCAACTAGCGGGAGAAGAACAGATACGCAGTATTTT.

This clone showed up just once. This rearrangement joins TRBV29-1 to TRBJ1-2, with a possible D match to TRBD1 (6 bases). This CDR3 has 15 amino acids. Per the germline V gene, CDR1 is SQVTM and CDR2 is ANQGSEA. V was cut by 4 bases and J by 5 bases, with 20 bases left in between. The CDR3 DNA sequence: TGCAGCGTTGTCAGGGGCCTTGAAACGGGATATGGCTACACCTTC. It specifies CSVVRGLETGYGYTF.

Notes on this clone: One end of the junction is discordant with germline, which a read error may explain. This chain joins TRBV7-7 and TRBJ2-3; no definite D call. The CDR3 contains 13 residues. Germline V gene sequence: CDR1 SSHAT, CDR2 FNYEAQ (reference sequence). This chain's CDR3 is CASSLQITDTQYF. The CDR3 DNA follows: TGTGCTAGCAGCTTACAGATCACAGATACGCAGTATTTT.

A few counts support this clone. The chain recombines TRBV5-1 with TRBJ1-1; 10 nucleotides align to TRBD1. CDR1 is SGHRS, CDR2 YFSETQ, per germline. V was pared by 4 bases and J by 4 bases, with 7 bases of the junction left unmatched. This CDR3 contains 15 residues. The chain's CDR3 is CASSTTGGFSTEAFF. Written as DNA, the CDR3 is TGCGCCAGCAGCACGACAGGGGGCTTTAGCACTGAAGCTTTCTTT.

V usage is TRBV7-8 and J usage is TRBJ1-1; 8 bases are a match to TRBD1. V was pared by 7 bases and J by 1 base, with 8 bases of the junction left unmatched. Germline V gene sequence: CDR1 SGHVS, CDR2 FQNEAQ. CDR3 size: 15 residues. The CDR3 here is CASTTLTGGNTEAFF. The CDR3 DNA follows: TGTGCCAGCACCACCCTTACAGGGGGGAACACTGAAGCTTTCTTT.

The V and J genes are TRBV7-9 and TRBJ2-7; 11 bases line up with TRBD2. CDR1 is SEHNR and CDR2 is FQNEAQ in the germline V gene (reference sequence). This CDR3 has 18 residues. Losses at the gene ends were 5 bases for V and 5 bases for J; bases not matched to a gene: 17. CDR3 residues: CASSALAGVSQSPHEQYF. The CDR3 DNA sequence: TGTGCCAGCAGCGCACTAGCGGGAGTCTCCCAGTCCCCCCACGAGCAGTACTTC.

J is TRBJ1-2 and V is TRBV10-2; no reliable D call. Germline V gives CDR1 WSHSY, CDR2 SAAADI. The V and J ends lost 5 bases and 0 bases respectively, with 13 bases between them. The CDR3 totals 15 residues. The CDR3 reads CASSPNPTSNYGYTF. In DNA form, the CDR3 reads TGCGCCAGCAGTCCTAACCCCACGTCTAACTATGGCTACACCTTC.

The rearrangement joins TRBV6-5 to TRBJ2-5; TRBD2 is a possible D gene (5 bases). The CDR3 runs 15 residues. Trimming took 1 base from V and 2 from J, leaving 11 bases between them. The germline V gene has CDR1 MNHEY and CDR2 SVGAGI. CDR3 amino acids: CASSYFRTGQETQYF. In DNA, the CDR3 is TGTGCCAGCAGTTACTTCCGGACGGGGCAAGAGACCCAGTACTTC.

This chain uses TRBV28 with TRBJ2-7, with TRBD2 matching over 12 bases. CDR3 length: 14 residues. CDR1 and CDR2 (germline): MDHEN, SYDVKM. Trimming cost V 6 bases and J 11 bases; bases outside gene matches: 11. CDR3 DNA: TGTGCCAGCAGCTTCTGGACTAGCGGGAAGGAAGAGTACTTC. Its protein product is CASSFWTSGKEEYF.

The chain recombines TRBV11-1 with TRBJ2-2; D is undetermined. Trimming took off 10 bases at V and 6 bases at J, with 9 bases between the two ends. The CDR3 consists of 11 residues. Germline V gives CDR1 SGHAT, CDR2 FQDESV (reference sequence). The CDR3 spells CATRGAGELFF. CDR3 sequence (DNA): TGTGCCACCCGTGGGGCCGGGGAGCTGTTTTTT.

CDR3 in DNA: TGTGCCAGCAGCCCACAAGCGGGGGCGGCCGGGGAGCTGTTTTTT. The encoded protein is CASSPQAGAAGELFF. The rearrangement uses TRBV7-3 and TRBJ2-2; TRBD2 matches 8 bases. CDR3 length equals 15 residues. The V and J ends lost 5 bases and 6 bases, in that order; junction bases with no gene match: 8. CDR1 is SGHTA and CDR2 is FQGTGA in the germline V gene.

V usage is TRBV5-5 and J usage is TRBJ2-1; 9 bases agree with TRBD1. This CDR3 region has 16 residues. In germline, CDR1 is SGHKS, CDR2 YYEKEE (reference sequence). V lost 1 base and J lost 12; bases outside the gene matches: 14. CDR3 protein: CASSLFRTGARRWQFF. CDR3 nucleotides: TGTGCCAGCAGCTTGTTCCGGACAGGGGCAAGGAGGTGGCAGTTCTTC.

V gene TRBV30 combines with J gene TRBJ1-5; D is ambiguous. The CDR3 runs to 14 residues. The germline CDR1 and CDR2 sequences are GTSNPN and SVGIG (reference sequence). V lost 1 base and J lost 4, with 11 bases in between. The CDR3 loop reads CAWSDTQPNQPQHF. In nucleotides, the CDR3 is TGTGCCTGGAGTGATACACAGCCGAATCAGCCCCAGCATTTT.